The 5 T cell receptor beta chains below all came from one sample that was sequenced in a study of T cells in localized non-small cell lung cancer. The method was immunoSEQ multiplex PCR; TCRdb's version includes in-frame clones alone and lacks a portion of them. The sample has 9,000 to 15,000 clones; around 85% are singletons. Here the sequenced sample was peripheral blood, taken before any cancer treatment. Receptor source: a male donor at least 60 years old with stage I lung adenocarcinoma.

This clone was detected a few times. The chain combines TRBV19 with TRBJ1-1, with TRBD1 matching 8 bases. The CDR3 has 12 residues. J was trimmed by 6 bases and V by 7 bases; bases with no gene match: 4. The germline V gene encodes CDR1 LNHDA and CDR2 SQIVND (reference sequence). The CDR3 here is CASTRTGSEAFF. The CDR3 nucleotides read TGTGCCAGTACCCGGACAGGGTCTGAAGCTTTCTTT.

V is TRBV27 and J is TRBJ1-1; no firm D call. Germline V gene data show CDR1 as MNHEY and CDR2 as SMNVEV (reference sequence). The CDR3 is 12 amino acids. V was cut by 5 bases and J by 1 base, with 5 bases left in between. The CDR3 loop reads CASSPGNTEAFF. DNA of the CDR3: TGTGCCAGCAGTCCAGGGAACACTGAAGCTTTCTTT.

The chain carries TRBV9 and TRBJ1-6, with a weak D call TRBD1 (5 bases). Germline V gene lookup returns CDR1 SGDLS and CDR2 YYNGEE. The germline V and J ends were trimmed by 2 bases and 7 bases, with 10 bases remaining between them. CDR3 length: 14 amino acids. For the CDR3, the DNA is TGTGCCAGCAGCGTTGGAGGGGCAAATTCACCCCTCCACTTT. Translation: CASSVGGANSPLHF.

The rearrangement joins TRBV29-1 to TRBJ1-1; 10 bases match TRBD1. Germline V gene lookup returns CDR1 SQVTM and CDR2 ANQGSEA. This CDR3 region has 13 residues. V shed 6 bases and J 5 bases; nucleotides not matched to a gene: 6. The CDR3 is CSVQTGGQTEAFF. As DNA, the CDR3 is TGCAGCGTGCAGACAGGGGGCCAAACTGAAGCTTTCTTT.

CDR3 sequence: CASRERGTGNTIYF. The CDR3 DNA reads TGTGCCAGCAGGGAGCGGGGGACTGGAAACACCATATATTTT. The V call is TRBV5-6, the J call TRBJ1-3, with a weak D call TRBD1 (5 bases). The CDR3 consists of 14 residues. The germline gives CDR1 SGHDT, CDR2 YYEEEE. The V end was cut by 5 bases, the J end by 2 bases, with 11 bases between. The full variable domain, completed using reference TRBV5-6 and TRBJ1-3, is DAGVTQSPTHLIKTRGQQVTLRCSPKSGHDTVSWYQQALGQGPQFIFQYYEEEERQRGNFPDRFSGHQFPNYSSELNVNALLLGDSALYLCASRERGTGNTIYFGEGSWLTVV.